The 5 T cell receptor beta chains given below trace back to one sample, sequenced in a study of T cell repertoires in cytomegalovirus infection. TCRdb called the reads again in MiXCR, with one record for every CDR3 protein. The data contain more than 250,000 distinct CDR3 sequences, around 25% of them singletons. No antigen has been identified for these receptors. This material consisted of cultured PBMCs, taken from culture after CMV antigen stimulation. These receptors all stem from a human donor in good health (CMV status not recorded). Some clones in this sample may be carry-over from other donors' samples.

In this sample, this clonotype turned up many times. The V gene is TRBV7-2, the J gene TRBJ2-1, with TRBD2 matching over 7 bases. CDR3 length: 12 residues. Germline-derived CDR1 and CDR2 are SGHTA and FQGNSA. V was clipped by 4 bases and J by 8 bases; unmatched bases: 2. The chain's CDR3 is CASSWAGDEQFF. The CDR3 DNA follows: TGTGCCAGCAGCTGGGCGGGGGATGAGCAGTTCTTC.

The rearrangement uses TRBV6-5 and TRBJ2-1; no reliable D call. Deletions cut 0 bases from V and 5 bases from J, with 8 bases between. The CDR3 runs to 14 residues. CDR1 MNHEY and CDR2 SVGAGI come from the germline V gene. The CDR3 region is CASSYSARDNEQFF. CDR3 sequence (DNA): TGTGCCAGCAGTTACTCGGCGCGCGACAATGAGCAGTTCTTC.

The chain uses TRBV6-2 or TRBV6-3 and TRBJ2-2; 13 positions agree with TRBD2. The CDR3 is made up of 18 amino acids. Trimming at V came to 4 bases and at J to 1 base, leaving 6 bases not matched to a gene. The germline V gene encodes CDR1 MNHEY and CDR2 SVGEGT. CDR3 DNA: TGTGCCAGCAGTTTCTCGACTAGCGGGAGGTTGAACACCGGGGAGCTGTTTTTT. Translated: CASSFSTSGRLNTGELFF.

This clonotype was detected many times. V gene TRBV7-2 combines with J gene TRBJ1-5, with D unclear. This CDR3 spans 15 amino acids. CDR1 is SGHTA, CDR2 FQGNSA, per germline. V lost 5 bases to trimming and J lost 7 bases, with 18 bases between them. The CDR3, as DNA: TGTGCCAGCAGCCCTTTTGATGGGTCGGGACAGCCCCAGCATTTT. It translates to CASSPFDGSGQPQHF.

The rearrangement uses TRBV12-3 or TRBV12-4 and TRBJ2-3; tentative D call: TRBD2 (5 bases). The V end lost 5 bases, the J end lost 4 bases, and 16 bases lay between the germline ends. This CDR3 is built from 15 residues. CDR3 in DNA: TGTGCCAGCAGTCAGTCCGCGGGCGGTGCAGATACGCAGTATTTT. This encodes CASSQSAGGADTQYF.